This paragraph reports one T cell receptor (beta chain). Some clones are missing from TCRdb's copy, which holds only in-frame ones; the method was immunoSEQ multiplex PCR. The sample shows approximately 84,000 clones, 85% to 95% of them seen only once. The length of the CDR3 is 17 residues. Per germline, CDR1 LGHNA and CDR2 YSLEER. Trimming cost V 4 bases and J 5 bases; bases outside gene matches: 12. This entry comes from a study of OX40 agonist ivuxolimab in advanced cancers. The genes are TRBV4-3 and TRBJ2-1; 9 nucleotides match TRBD1. This TCR was recovered from an adult with an advanced solid tumor such as melanoma, head and neck, liver or kidney cancer. Sequenced material: CD4+ or CD8+ T cells sorted from blood, taken in a trial of the OX40 agonist ivuxolimab. The CDR3 nucleotides read TGCGCCAGCAGCCCACTAATTGGGACAGGGATACACAATGAGCAGTTCTTC. It is translated as CASSPLIGTGIHNEQFF.